The 3 T cell receptor beta chains listed next were all sequenced from one sample in a study of cytomegalovirus exposure and HLA in healthy donors. Researchers ran the PCR with 60 Vbeta and 13 Jbeta primers. Assay: immunoSEQ multiplex PCR; the TCRdb copy retains only in-frame clones and omits some. The clone table shows around 160,000 clones, with the ten largest holding 1.5% to 2%. The sequencing sample was made of PBMCs. These receptors were taken from a woman aged 50 to 65 in good health and CMV-seronegative.

The chain carries TRBV9 and TRBJ2-2, with 12 bases that match TRBD2. CDR1 SGDLS and CDR2 YYNGEE come from the germline V gene. After removal of 2 bases from V and 2 bases from J, the junction contained 4 bases not matched to a gene. The CDR3 extends over 17 amino acids. The CDR3 is CASSVGGLAGNTGELFF. CDR3 sequence (DNA): TGTGCCAGCAGCGTTGGTGGACTAGCGGGAAACACCGGGGAGCTGTTTTTT.

The rearrangement uses TRBV19 and TRBJ2-3; 12 bases agree with TRBD2. The CDR3 runs to 16 residues. Trimming cost V 4 bases and J 1 base; bases outside gene matches: 3. Per germline, CDR1 LNHDA and CDR2 SQIVND (reference sequence). The CDR3 loop reads CASSKRTSGGTDTQYF. CDR3 DNA sequence: TGTGCCAGTAGTAAACGGACTAGCGGGGGCACAGATACGCAGTATTTT.

This chain uses TRBV6-4 with TRBJ1-1; D is unresolved. V was cut by 9 bases and J by 4 bases, with 15 bases left in between. Germline V gives CDR1 MRHNA, CDR2 SNTAGT. This CDR3 has 13 residues. The CDR3 reads CARRKGGITEAFF. The CDR3 nucleotides read TGTGCCAGGCGGAAGGGAGGAATCACTGAAGCTTTCTTT.